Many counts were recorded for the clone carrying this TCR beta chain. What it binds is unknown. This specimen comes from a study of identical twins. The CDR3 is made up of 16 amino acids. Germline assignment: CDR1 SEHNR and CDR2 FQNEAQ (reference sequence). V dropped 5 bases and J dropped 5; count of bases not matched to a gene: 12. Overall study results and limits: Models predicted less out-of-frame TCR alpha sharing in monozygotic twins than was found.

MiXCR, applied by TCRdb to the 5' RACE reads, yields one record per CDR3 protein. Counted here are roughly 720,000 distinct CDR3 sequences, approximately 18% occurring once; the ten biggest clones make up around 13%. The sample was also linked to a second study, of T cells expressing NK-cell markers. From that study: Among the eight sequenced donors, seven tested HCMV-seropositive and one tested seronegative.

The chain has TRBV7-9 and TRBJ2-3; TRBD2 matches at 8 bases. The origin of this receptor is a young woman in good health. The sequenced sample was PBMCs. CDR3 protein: CASSVTSGQGKDTQYF. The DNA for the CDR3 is TGTGCCAGCAGCGTAACTAGCGGACAAGGGAAAGATACGCAGTATTTT.